This entry concerns a single T cell receptor (beta chain). One junction end disagrees with the germline gene, perhaps due to a read error. This CDR3 spans 13 amino acids. Germline V gene sequence: CDR1 LGHDT, CDR2 YNNKEL (reference sequence). This sample was taken from a study of blood T cell repertoires in COVID-19. Study background: Nucleic acid was either cDNA or gDNA, and it came from T cells, B-cell-depleted T cells, or PBMCs.

Original methodology: Quantification of nucleated cells was approximated via reference gene primer amplification. Profiling relied on immunoSEQ multiplex PCR, and the TCRdb table lists in-frame clones only, not all of them. That table gives V, J and clone size, and the DNA gave D and trimming. The table records about 160,000 clones, roughly 77% of them present only once. This TCR derives from a human donor in a cohort sampled during active COVID-19. The sample consisted of peripheral blood. The chain carries TRBV3-1 (or the pseudogene TRBV3-2) and TRBJ1-3, with D perhaps matching TRBD1 (6 bases). The CDR3 sequence is CTSTLGGGNTIYF. CDR3 coding DNA: TGTACCAGCACCCTAGGGGGAGGAAACACCATATATTTT.